The clone carrying this T cell receptor (beta chain) came up once. The sample is drawn from a study of OX40 agonist ivuxolimab in advanced cancers. V was trimmed by 5 bases and J by 1 base, leaving 11 bases between them. The germline V gene encodes CDR1 SNHLY and CDR2 FYNNEI. CDR3 length: 14 residues. Generated by immunoSEQ multiplex PCR, the TCRdb table keeps only in-frame clones and is missing some. The sample has fewer than 80,000 clones, 84% seen once. The sequencing used CD4+ or CD8+ T cells sorted from blood, collected in a trial of the OX40 agonist ivuxolimab. The J gene is TRBJ2-5, the V gene TRBV2, with D possibly being TRBD1 (6 bases). The TCR originated in an adult with an advanced solid tumor such as melanoma, head and neck, liver or kidney cancer. In DNA form, the CDR3 reads TGTGCCAGCAGTCCTGAGGGGGTCCAAGAGACCCAGTACTTC. Protein sequence: CASSPEGVQETQYF.